The next 18 T cell receptor beta chains were all read from a single sample in a study of T-cell memory formation after mild COVID-19. In TCRdb, the 5' RACE reads were re-called with MiXCR into one record per CDR3 protein. The sample lists roughly 150,000 distinct CDR3 sequences, 14% to 15% occurring once. Material: PBMCs or a T cell subset sorted from them (not recorded which). The receptors were gathered from an adult woman who had mild COVID-19 (a few samples of this study predate the infection). Cell type and time point are not known.

The chain has TRBV10-3 and TRBJ1-1; a possible D gene is TRBD1 (6 bases). Germline CDR1 is ENHRY and CDR2 is SYGVKD. The CDR3 covers 14 residues. V lost 3 bases to trimming and J lost 4 bases, with 12 bases between them. CDR3 protein: CAISEPQGSTEAFF. The CDR3, as DNA: TGTGCCATCAGTGAACCACAGGGTAGCACTGAAGCTTTCTTT.

This clonotype was seen repeatedly, ten times or more. The chain is built from TRBV7-6 and TRBJ2-7, with 7 bases aligning to TRBD2. J gave up 7 bases and V 0 bases, and 6 bases lay outside the gene matches. The V gene's germline CDR1 is SGHVS and CDR2 FNYEAQ. This CDR3 has 14 residues. The chain's CDR3 is CASSLAGGPREQYF. CDR3 bases: TGTGCCAGCAGCTTAGCGGGAGGGCCGCGTGAGCAGTACTTC.

The V and J genes are TRBV6-5 and TRBJ2-7; 10 bases are a match to TRBD2. The CDR3 has 15 amino acids. V trimming: 0 bases; J trimming: 4 bases; junction bases outside the gene matches: 3. Germline V gene lookup returns CDR1 MNHEY and CDR2 SVGAGI. CDR3 loop: CASSYSVSGRYEQYF. DNA for the CDR3: TGTGCCAGCAGTTACTCGGTTAGCGGGAGGTACGAGCAGTACTTC.

This clonotype was found many times. The chain links TRBV27 to TRBJ2-5; D is undetermined. This CDR3 has 15 amino acids. Germline CDR1 reads MNHEY; CDR2 reads SMNVEV (reference sequence). V shed 2 bases and J shed 5 bases, with 15 bases lying between them. The CDR3 sequence: CASSLGNTAGETQYF. DNA for the CDR3: TGTGCCAGCAGTTTAGGAAACACCGCTGGGGAGACCCAGTACTTC.

This clonotype was picked up a small number of times. This rearrangement joins TRBV20-1 to TRBJ2-1, with D possibly matching TRBD2 (6 bases). Germline V gene sequence: CDR1 DFQATT, CDR2 SNEGSKA (reference sequence). Trimming pared 0 bases from V and 7 bases from J, leaving 16 bases between. CDR3 length equals 15 residues. CDR3 DNA: TGCAGTGCTAGAGAAAAGAAGGAGGGCCCAAATGAGCAGTTCTTC. Translated, it gives CSAREKKEGPNEQFF.

The chain combines TRBV11-2 with TRBJ1-4; D remains ambiguous. Per germline, CDR1 SGHAT and CDR2 FQNNGV. V lost 5 bases, J lost 7 bases, and 11 bases lay in between. This CDR3 spans 13 amino acids. CDR3 coding DNA: TGTGCCAGCAGCCCAGCAGAGGGTGAAAAACTGTTTTTT. Its protein product is CASSPAEGEKLFF.

The chain recombines TRBV29-1 with TRBJ1-2, with 9 bases aligning to TRBD1. Germline lookup yields CDR1 SQVTM and CDR2 ANQGSEA. The CDR3 is 15 residues long. V shed 4 bases and J 4 bases; nucleotides not matched to a gene: 10. The CDR3 DNA reads as TGCAGCGTTGGACCCGGGACAGGGTTGAGCTATGGCTACACCTTC. It specifies CSVGPGTGLSYGYTF.

The rearrangement joins TRBV12-3 or TRBV12-4 to TRBJ1-1; TRBD1 matches 7 bases. This CDR3 is 15 amino acids long. J lost 4 bases, V lost 6 bases, and 11 bases had no gene match. CDR3 in DNA: TGTGCCAGCAGCCTCGACAGGGCGGGGGGCACTGAAGCTTTCTTT. It yields the protein CASSLDRAGGTEAFF.

In its sample, this clonotype was seen a few times. The gene calls are TRBV7-9 and TRBJ2-7, with 10 nucleotides matching TRBD1. V shed 5 bases and J 1 base; nucleotides not matched to a gene: 5. The CDR3 has 15 amino acids. CDR1 and CDR2 (germline): SEHNR, FQNEAQ (reference sequence). CDR3: CASSHRTGGSYEQYF. The CDR3 DNA follows: TGTGCCAGCAGCCATCGGACAGGGGGGTCCTACGAGCAGTACTTC.

This clonotype has more than one count but fewer than ten. CDR3 nucleotide sequence: TGTGCCAGCAGTTGGGACAGGGTTGAGTCTTTCTTT. As protein: CASSWDRVESFF. V is TRBV12-3 or TRBV12-4 and J is TRBJ1-1, with TRBD1 matching 9 bases. The CDR3 length is 12 residues. Germline trimming cut 4 bases from V and 12 bases from J; bases unmatched to any gene: 6.

This clonotype showed up just a few times. The chain links TRBV12-3 or TRBV12-4 to TRBJ2-1, with 8 bases that match TRBD2. The CDR3 consists of 15 residues. Trimming at V came to 1 base and at J to 5 bases, leaving 4 bases not matched to a gene. The CDR3 loop is CASSLGAGGNNEQFF. Written as DNA, the CDR3 is TGTGCCAGCAGTTTAGGGGCGGGAGGCAACAATGAGCAGTTCTTC.

CDR3 DNA: TGTGCCAGCAGCCAAGGTGACCCGGGACAGATGAACACTGAAGCTTTCTTT. It is translated as CASSQGDPGQMNTEAFF. This chain links TRBV4-2 with TRBJ1-1; 7 positions agree with TRBD1. Trimming took 1 base from V and 0 from J; bases not matched to a gene: 8. Germline V lookup: CDR1 LGHNA, CDR2 YNFKEQ. The CDR3 extends over 17 amino acids.

This clonotype turned up a few times. The chain combines TRBV20-1 with TRBJ2-5; D tentatively fits TRBD1 or TRBD2 (5 bases each). The CDR3 sequence is 14 residues long. Trimming took off 1 base at V and 3 bases at J, with 12 bases between the two ends. Germline V gives CDR1 DFQATT, CDR2 SNEGSKA (reference sequence). The CDR3 protein is CSARGGAAEETQYF. CDR3 DNA: TGCAGTGCTAGAGGAGGGGCCGCCGAAGAGACCCAGTACTTC.

This clonotype appeared a few times. CDR3: CASSHGQSTGELFF. CDR3 coding DNA: TGCGCCAGCAGCCACGGACAGAGCACCGGGGAGCTGTTTTTT. The J gene is TRBJ2-2, the V gene TRBV4-3; D is possibly TRBD1 (6 bases). The V end lost 3 bases, the J end lost 4 bases, and 9 bases lay between the germline ends. This CDR3 is built from 14 residues. CDR1 is LGHNA, CDR2 YSLEER, per germline.

V gene TRBV6-2 or TRBV6-3 combines with J gene TRBJ2-3; 13 bases are shared with TRBD2. There are 17 residues in the CDR3. With 2 bases clipped from V and 2 bases from J, the junction kept 4 bases outside the gene matches. Germline CDR1 and CDR2: MNHEY and SVGEGT. The CDR3 region has the DNA TGTGCCAGCAGTTACCCTGGACTAGCGGGGGACACAGATACGCAGTATTTT. This translates into CASSYPGLAGDTDTQYF.

This clonotype has just a few counts. The genes are TRBV27 and TRBJ2-1; 16 bases align to TRBD2. Germline assignment: CDR1 MNHEY and CDR2 SMNVEV (reference sequence). The junction had 8 bases not matched to a gene; V was cut back by 6 bases and J by 12 bases. The CDR3 spans 15 residues. This CDR3 is CASSPGTSGGAGQFF. The CDR3 DNA reads as TGTGCCAGCAGCCCCGGGACTAGCGGGGGGGCCGGGCAGTTCTTC.

This clonotype was detected many times. The chain recombines TRBV27 with TRBJ2-3; D call uncertain. The CDR3 loop spans 12 amino acids. V was cut by 4 bases and J by 1 base, with 3 bases left in between. CDR1 and CDR2 (germline): MNHEY, SMNVEV (reference sequence). The CDR3: CASSSRTDTQYF. CDR3 DNA sequence: TGTGCCAGCAGTTCTCGCACAGATACGCAGTATTTT.

The V call is TRBV9, the J call TRBJ1-1, with TRBD1 matching over 9 bases. The germline V gene encodes CDR1 SGDLS and CDR2 YYNGEE. The CDR3 consists of 15 residues. J gave up 4 bases and V 3 bases, and 7 bases lay outside the gene matches. This chain's CDR3 is CASSETGGAGTEAFF. The CDR3, as DNA: TGTGCCAGCAGCGAAACAGGGGGCGCAGGCACTGAAGCTTTCTTT.